This T cell receptor beta chain was retrieved from a study of OX40 agonist ivuxolimab in advanced cancers. Across the study: Two patients with cutaneous melanoma and one with hepatocellular carcinoma, three in total, showed partial responses.

The J segment lost 5 bases and the V segment lost 0 bases, leaving 12 bases of the junction unmatched. CDR3 length equals 17 residues. Germline-derived CDR1 and CDR2 are SGHRS and YFSETQ. The assay was immunoSEQ multiplex PCR, and TCRdb's table has in-frame clones only and misses some. The data hold tens of thousands of clones, with around 81% observed a single time. This TCR derives from an adult with an advanced solid tumor such as melanoma, head and neck, liver or kidney cancer. The source material was CD4+ or CD8+ T cells sorted from blood, sampled in a trial of the OX40 agonist ivuxolimab. V and J are TRBV5-1 and TRBJ2-5; 8 positions match TRBD1. As DNA, the CDR3 is TGCGCCAGCAGCTTGGGCTTCGGACAGGGAGTTTTGGAGACCCAGTACTTC. This encodes CASSLGFGQGVLETQYF.